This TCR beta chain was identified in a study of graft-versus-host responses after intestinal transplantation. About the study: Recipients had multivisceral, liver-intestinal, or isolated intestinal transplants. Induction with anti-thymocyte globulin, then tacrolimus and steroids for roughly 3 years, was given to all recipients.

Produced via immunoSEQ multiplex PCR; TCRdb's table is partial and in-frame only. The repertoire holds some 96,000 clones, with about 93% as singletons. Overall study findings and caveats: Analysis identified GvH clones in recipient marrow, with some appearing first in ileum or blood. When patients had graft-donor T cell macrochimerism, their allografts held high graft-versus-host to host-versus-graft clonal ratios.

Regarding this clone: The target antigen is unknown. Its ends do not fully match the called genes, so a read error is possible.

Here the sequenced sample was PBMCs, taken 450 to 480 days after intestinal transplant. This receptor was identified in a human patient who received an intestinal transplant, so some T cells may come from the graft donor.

The CDR3 spells CASSLGGFIAF. CDR3 coding DNA: TGTGCCAGCAGCTTAGGGGGTTTTATCGCCTTC. The chain couples TRBV11-2 to TRBJ1-2; D not resolved. Germline-derived CDR1 and CDR2 are SGHAT and FQNNGV. The CDR3 extends over 11 amino acids.